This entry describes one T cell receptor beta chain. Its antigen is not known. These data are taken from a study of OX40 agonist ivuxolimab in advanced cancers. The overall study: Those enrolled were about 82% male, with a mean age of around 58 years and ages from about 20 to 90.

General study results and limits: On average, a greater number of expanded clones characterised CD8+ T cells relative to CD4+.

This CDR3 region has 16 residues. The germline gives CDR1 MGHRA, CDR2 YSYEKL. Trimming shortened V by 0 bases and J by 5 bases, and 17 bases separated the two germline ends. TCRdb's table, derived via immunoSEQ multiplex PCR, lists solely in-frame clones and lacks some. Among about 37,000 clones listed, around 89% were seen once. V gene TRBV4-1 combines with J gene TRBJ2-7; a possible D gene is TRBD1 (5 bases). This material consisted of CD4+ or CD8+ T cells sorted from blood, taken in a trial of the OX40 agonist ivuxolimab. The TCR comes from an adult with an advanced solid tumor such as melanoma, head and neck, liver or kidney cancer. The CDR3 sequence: CASSQDRFSGINEQYF. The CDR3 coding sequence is TGCGCCAGCAGCCAAGATAGATTTTCAGGGATCAACGAGCAGTACTTC.